This T cell receptor beta chain originates from a study of response to subunit inactivated influenza vaccine. General study results and limits: Authors suggested each seasonal influenza vaccination recruits few new T cells.

MiXCR was run by TCRdb on the RT-PCR reads, yielding one entry per CDR3 protein. The sample holds 590,000 or so distinct CDR3 sequences, 12% to 15% seen once. Germline V CDR1 and CDR2: ENHRY, SYGVKD. The CDR3 spans 18 residues. The V segment lost 4 bases and the J segment 3 bases; nucleotides outside the gene matches: 8. A remark on this clonotype: Its antigen is not identified.

The source was PBMCs from blood, collected approximately 15 days before vaccination. The V and J genes are TRBV10-3 and TRBJ2-1; 14 bases line up with TRBD2. The TCR originated in a man over 45 who received an inactivated influenza vaccine. The DNA for the CDR3 is TGTGCCATCAGTGGGACCGGGACTAGCGGGAGAGGCTACAATGAGCAGTTCTTC. This sequence encodes CAISGTGTSGRGYNEQFF.